This T cell receptor (beta chain) was sequenced for a study of Ad26.COV2.S vaccination and SARS-CoV-2 variants. Treatment: 19 received Ad26.COV2.S at low or high dose, single or two shots; roughly five received placebo; per-sample allocation not given. Vaccine and placebo recipients were sampled on day 63 after the first injection. What was given as vaccine was an Ad26 vector encoding Wuhan-strain SARS-CoV-2 spike. Clones were read by immunoSEQ multiplex PCR, and TCRdb kept only the in-frame ones, dropping some. The sample gives about 350,000 clones, around 90% of which show up once; approximately 5.9% is in the top ten. Trimming took 0 bases from V and 5 from J, leaving 10 bases between them. CDR1 and CDR2 (germline): MNHEY, SVGAGI. The CDR3 totals 14 residues.

This chain links TRBV6-5 with TRBJ2-5, with D possibly matching TRBD1 (6 bases). The TCR was taken from a person aged 18-65 years who received the Ad26.COV2.S COVID-19 vaccine or a placebo. The starting material was peripheral blood, obtained in a trial of Ad26.COV2.S vaccine versus placebo. This chain's CDR3 is CASSYSGQGETQYF. In DNA, the CDR3 is TGTGCCAGCAGTTACTCGGGGCAGGGGGAGACCCAGTACTTC.